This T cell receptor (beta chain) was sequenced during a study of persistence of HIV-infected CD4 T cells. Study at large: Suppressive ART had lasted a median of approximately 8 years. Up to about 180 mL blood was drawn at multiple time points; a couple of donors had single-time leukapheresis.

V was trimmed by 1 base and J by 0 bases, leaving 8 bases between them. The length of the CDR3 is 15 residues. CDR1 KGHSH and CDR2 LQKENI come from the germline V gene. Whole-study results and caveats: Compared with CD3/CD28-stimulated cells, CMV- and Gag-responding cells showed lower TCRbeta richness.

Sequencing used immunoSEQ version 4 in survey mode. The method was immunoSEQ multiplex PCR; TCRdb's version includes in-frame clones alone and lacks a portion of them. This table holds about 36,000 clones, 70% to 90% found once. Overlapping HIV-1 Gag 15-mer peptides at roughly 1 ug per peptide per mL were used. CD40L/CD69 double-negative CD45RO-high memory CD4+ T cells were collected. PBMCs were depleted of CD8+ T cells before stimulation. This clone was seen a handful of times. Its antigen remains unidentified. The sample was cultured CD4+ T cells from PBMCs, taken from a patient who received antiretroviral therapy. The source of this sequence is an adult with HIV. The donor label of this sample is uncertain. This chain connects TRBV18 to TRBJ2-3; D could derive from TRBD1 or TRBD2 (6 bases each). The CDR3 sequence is CASSPLGGSTDTQYF. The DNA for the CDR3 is TGTGCCAGCTCACCACTAGGGGGGAGCACAGATACGCAGTATTTT.